The clone carrying this T cell receptor beta chain was counted only a few times. This sample is drawn from a study of spatial heterogeneity in lung cancer. Study summary: The study consistently detected more beta-chain than alpha-chain sequences.

Using its own MiXCR run on the 5' RACE reads, TCRdb lists one record per CDR3 protein. The repertoire holds some 10,000 distinct CDR3 sequences, with around 23% as singletons. As to time point: blood at routine non-recurrence follow-up after resection. Whole RNA came from tumor, nontumor lung or frozen PBMC and was sequenced without being sorted. V lost 2 bases and J lost 4, with 11 bases in between. Per the germline V gene, CDR1 is MDHEN and CDR2 is SYDVKM. The CDR3 has 14 residues. The V gene is TRBV28, the J gene TRBJ1-2; D gene unclear. The sample was PBMCs, taken at follow-up. The clonotype was recovered from a male donor with early-stage non-small cell lung cancer. The CDR3 sequence is CASSLNLGFYGYTF. As DNA, the CDR3 is TGTGCCAGCAGTTTAAATTTGGGATTCTATGGCTACACCTTC.